A selection of T cell receptor beta chains follows, all from one sample in a study of regulatory T cells in long-lasting Graves disease. TCRdb re-analysed the multiplex PCR reads in MiXCR, keeping a single row per CDR3 protein. This sample has around 250,000 distinct CDR3 sequences, with 15% to 20% found just once. This sample was shared with a second study, whose subject was T cells in Graves' hyperthyroidism and ophthalmopathy.

Sequencing was performed on peripheral blood mononuclear cells (PBMCs), taken at new diagnosis, from a patient treated with antithyroid drugs. The receptors come from a woman aged 25 to 39 with Graves disease. Both conserved end residues are part of each CDR3. D genes are given only for firm matches. Clone size is given for some rows only: seen once, a few or many times, or a class if the clone is expanded.

D gene,clone size,J gene,V gene,CDR3 protein,CDR3 DNA
TRBD1,NA,TRBJ2-1,TRBV19,CASKGRAGGYNEQFF,TGTGCCAGTAAGGGGCGGGCAGGGGGTTACAATGAGCAGTTCTTC
NA,many,TRBJ2-1,TRBV3-1,CASSQDPVTTYGEQFF,TGTGCCAGCAGCCAAGACCCCGTGACTACATACGGTGAGCAGTTCTTC
TRBD2,many,TRBJ2-1,TRBV3-1,CASSQENGGKGEQFF,TGTGCCAGCAGCCAAGAGAACGGGGGGAAGGGTGAGCAGTTCTTC
NA,few,TRBJ1-2,TRBV19,CASRRAGYGYTF,TGTGCCAGTAGACGGGCGGGCTATGGCTACACCTTC
NA,many,TRBJ1-2,TRBV24-1,CATSDATVAYGYTF,TGTGCCACCAGTGATGCGACAGTAGCCTATGGCTACACCTTC
NA,many,TRBJ2-7,TRBV27,CASSSDSYGTSDSYEQYF,TGTGCCAGCAGTTCCGACTCCTATGGGACATCCGACTCCTACGAGCAGTACTTC
TRBD1,NA,TRBJ1-2,TRBV4-1,CASSQPTRGSTYGYTF,TGCGCCAGCAGCCAACCAACCAGGGGGAGTACCTATGGCTACACCTTC
TRBD2,many,TRBJ2-7,TRBV7-2,CASSLTSGGVYEQYF,TGTGCCAGCAGCTTAACTAGCGGGGGAGTTTACGAGCAGTACTTC
TRBD2,NA,TRBJ2-1,TRBV7-9,CASSLDGTSGGLPQFF,TGTGCCAGCAGCTTAGATGGGACTAGCGGGGGGCTTCCCCAGTTCTTC
NA,many,TRBJ1-1,TRBV11-2,CASSILGNTEAFF,TGCGCCAGCAGCATCCTCGGGAACACTGAAGCTTTCTTT
NA,NA,TRBJ1-4,TRBV4-1,CASSQGIGRSNEKLFF,TGCGCCAGCAGCCAAGGAATTGGGCGGTCTAATGAAAAACTGTTTTTT
NA,many,TRBJ1-2,TRBV6-5,CASSYSSGRYGYTF,TGTGCCAGCAGTTACTCGAGCGGGAGATATGGCTACACCTTC
NA,many,TRBJ1-1,TRBV19,CASSWSVQYTEAFF,TGTGCCAGTAGTTGGTCGGTTCAATACACTGAAGCTTTCTTT
TRBD1,NA,TRBJ1-1,TRBV19,CASSTDRGRKSPEAFF,TGTGCCAGTAGTACGGACAGGGGGCGCAAATCTCCTGAAGCTTTCTTT
NA,many,TRBJ2-5,TRBV13,CASSLGGGRETQYF,TGTGCCAGCAGCTTAGGGGGGGGGCGAGAGACCCAGTACTTC
NA,many,TRBJ1-2,TRBV18,CASSSVRDRGGYGYTF,TGTGCCAGCTCATCGGTCCGGGATCGTGGTGGCTATGGCTACACCTTC
TRBD2,many,TRBJ2-2,TRBV6-1,CASSPPGAGGRTGELFF,TGTGCCAGCAGTCCTCCAGGAGCGGGGGGGCGAACCGGGGAGCTGTTTTTT
NA,NA,TRBJ2-6,TRBV6-1,CASSVSGAGANVLTF,TGTGCCAGCAGTGTTTCGGGGGCTGGGGCCAACGTCCTGACTTTC
NA,many,TRBJ2-1,TRBV6-1,CASSPLLYNEQFF,TGTGCCAGCAGTCCATTACTTTACAATGAGCAGTTCTTC
TRBD1,many,TRBJ2-1,TRBV20-1,CSARGQGAASYNEQFF,TGCAGTGCTAGAGGACAGGGGGCTGCGTCCTACAATGAGCAGTTCTTC
TRBD1,few,TRBJ2-5,TRBV7-2,CASSHWTGGDGTQYF,TGTGCCAGCAGCCACTGGACAGGGGGCGATGGGACCCAGTACTTC
NA,many,TRBJ1-6,TRBV7-3,CASSLTGVYSPLHF,TGTGCCAGCAGCTTAACAGGGGTGTACTCACCCCTCCACTTT
TRBD1,few,TRBJ2-1,TRBV24-1,CASPLTGGDYNEQFF,TGTGCCTCGCCACTGACAGGGGGCGACTACAATGAGCAGTTCTTC
NA,many,TRBJ1-5,TRBV6-2/TRBV6-3,CASIARLGVWGQPQHF,TGTGCCAGCATTGCTCGTTTAGGGGTATGGGGTCAGCCCCAGCATTTT
TRBD2,many,TRBJ2-5,TRBV2,CASLRSGGGRETQYF,TGTGCCAGCCTACGGAGCGGGGGGGGCAGGGAGACCCAGTACTTC
NA,many,TRBJ1-2,TRBV28,CASGKTGYGYTF,TGTGCCAGCGGCAAGACAGGCTATGGCTACACCTTC
TRBD1,many,TRBJ2-1,TRBV20-1,CSARADRADEQFF,TGCAGTGCTCGGGCGGACAGGGCCGATGAGCAGTTCTTC
NA,many,TRBJ1-1,TRBV24-1,CATSDPGTGVAFF,TGTGCCACCAGTGATCCCGGGACGGGAGTTGCTTTCTTT
NA,many,TRBJ1-2,TRBV12-3/TRBV12-4,CASSLPGSRGYTF,TGTGCCAGCAGTTTACCGGGCTCTCGAGGCTACACCTTC
NA,few,TRBJ1-1,TRBV14,CASSQGADEAFF,TGTGCCAGCAGCCAGGGGGCGGATGAAGCTTTCTTT
NA,many,TRBJ2-3,TRBV20-1,CSARDSGRATDTQYF,TGCAGTGCTAGAGATTCGGGGAGAGCGACAGATACGCAGTATTTT
TRBD1,NA,TRBJ2-7,TRBV20-1,CSAKPGQGSYEQYF,TGCAGTGCAAAACCGGGACAGGGATCCTACGAGCAGTACTTC
TRBD1,few,TRBJ1-2,TRBV25-1,CASSEWHLSGQGVYGYTF,TGTGCCAGCAGTGAATGGCATCTGTCGGGACAGGGGGTCTATGGCTACACCTTC
TRBD2,many,TRBJ2-4,TRBV5-1,CASLLGPAGDGDIQYF,TGCGCCAGCCTCCTGGGGCCAGCGGGGGATGGAGACATTCAGTACTTC
NA,NA,TRBJ2-7,TRBV5-1,CASSLEDKPPYEQYF,TGCGCCAGCAGCTTGGAAGACAAACCACCCTACGAGCAGTACTTC
NA,many,TRBJ1-2,TRBV28,CASTLGGRRGYTF,TGTGCCAGCACCTTAGGGGGGCGAAGGGGCTACACCTTC
NA,many,TRBJ2-5,TRBV20-1,CSARHRDKETQYF,TGCAGTGCTCGTCACCGGGACAAAGAGACCCAGTACTTC
TRBD1,many,TRBJ1-6,TRBV6-1,CATGTGVNSPLHF,TGTGCCACCGGGACAGGGGTTAATTCACCCCTCCACTTT
NA,many,TRBJ2-5,TRBV7-9,CASSLGRGETQYF,TGTGCCAGCAGCTTAGGCAGGGGAGAGACCCAGTACTTC
NA,many,TRBJ1-1,TRBV4-2,CASSQGGAVGTEAFF,TGTGCCAGCAGCCAAGGTGGGGCGGTGGGCACTGAAGCTTTCTTT
NA,many,TRBJ1-6,TRBV27,CASSSGADFYNSPLHF,TGTGCCAGCAGTTCAGGGGCTGATTTCTATAATTCACCCCTCCACTTT
TRBD2,NA,TRBJ2-3,TRBV7-2,CASRPSGGSTDTQYF,TGTGCCAGCCGACCTAGCGGGGGTAGCACAGATACGCAGTATTTT
NA,many,TRBJ2-5,TRBV7-2,CASSPGQIQETQYF,TGTGCCAGCAGCCCCGGACAGATACAAGAGACCCAGTACTTC
NA,NA,TRBJ1-4,TRBV27,CASSLGRRDEKLFF,TGTGCCAGCAGTTTGGGACGGAGAGATGAAAAACTGTTTTTT
NA,many,TRBJ1-3,TRBV6-5,CASSSDRRNTIYF,TGTGCCAGCAGTTCAGACAGAAGAAACACCATATATTTT
NA,many,TRBJ1-1,TRBV2,CASRVTEAFF,TGTGCCAGCAGGGTCACTGAAGCTTTCTTT
NA,many,TRBJ2-5,TRBV7-2,CASSLMIWLAAETQYF,TGTGCCAGCAGCCTCATGATATGGTTGGCAGCAGAGACCCAGTACTTC
TRBD2,many,TRBJ2-5,TRBV19,CASRRLGLAGGGGETQYF,TGTGCCAGTAGACGATTGGGACTAGCGGGGGGCGGTGGAGAGACCCAGTACTTC
NA,many,TRBJ2-7,TRBV12-3/TRBV12-4,CASIAGWGSSYEQYF,TGTGCCAGCATTGCCGGGTGGGGAAGCTCCTACGAGCAGTACTTC
NA,NA,TRBJ2-5,TRBV5-6,CASSSPRGTGSQYF,TGTGCCAGCAGCTCTCCGAGGGGTACAGGGAGCCAGTACTTC
NA,few,TRBJ2-7,TRBV20-1,CSANNEGYEQYF,TGCAGTGCTAACAACGAGGGCTACGAGCAGTACTTC
TRBD1,many,TRBJ1-1,TRBV25-1,CASSEYEDREGMTEAFF,TGTGCCAGCAGTGAATATGAAGACAGGGAAGGTATGACTGAAGCTTTCTTT
TRBD1,many,TRBJ1-1,TRBV19,CASRMRGLNTEAFF,TGTGCCAGCCGAATGAGGGGGCTGAACACTGAAGCTTTCTTT
TRBD1,many,TRBJ1-2,TRBV6-1,CASRGTGVNYGYTF,TGTGCCAGCAGGGGGACAGGGGTTAACTATGGCTACACCTTC
TRBD1,many,TRBJ1-5,TRBV29-1,CSVGDRGSNQPQHF,TGCAGCGTGGGGGACAGGGGGTCGAATCAGCCCCAGCATTTT
TRBD2,NA,TRBJ2-5,TRBV5-8,CASTIVAGPQETQYF,TGTGCCAGCACTATTGTAGCGGGGCCCCAAGAGACCCAGTACTTC
NA,many,TRBJ1-3,TRBV6-1,CASSEGRRDTIYF,TGTGCCAGCAGTGAGGGACGTCGGGACACCATATATTTT